Below are 14 T cell receptor beta chains sequenced from a single sample in a study of blood T cell repertoires in COVID-19 (dated by TCRdb to about 2020). The library was obtained by the immunoSEQ multiplex PCR assay. TCRdb provides this immuneACCESS table in a form limited to in-frame rearrangements. Some clones are lacking; in checked studies, under half of them reflect an unresolved V gene, and why the rest are absent is not known. Counted in this sample were roughly 210,000 clones; 84% of them appeared once. In total, the top ten clones hold under 12% of the sample. The source material was peripheral blood. These receptors were taken from a woman aged 80 or over with COVID-19, enrolled during active disease.

The rearrangement links TRBV27 to TRBJ1-2; tentative D call: TRBD1 (6 bases). With 5 bases removed from V and 4 bases from J, the gap between germline ends came to 17 bases. This CDR3 is 15 amino acids long. Germline V lookup: CDR1 MNHEY, CDR2 SMNVEV (reference sequence). CDR3 nucleotides: TGTGCCAGCAGTCTAACTAGGGGGGGGGCCTATGGCTACACCTTC. It yields the protein CASSLTRGGAYGYTF.

The gene calls are TRBV7-2 and TRBJ2-7; D is unclear. Looked up from germline, CDR1 is SGHTA and CDR2 is FQGNSA. Between the trimmed V and J ends, which lost 5 bases and 2 bases, there was a span of 4 bases. This CDR3 contains 11 residues. CDR3 coding DNA: TGTGCCAGCAGCACAACCTACGAGCAGTACTTC. Protein: CASSTTYEQYF.

CDR3 sequence: CASSDPRTGADTEAFF. The CDR3 DNA reads as TGTGCCAGCAGTGACCCCCGGACAGGGGCGGACACTGAAGCTTTCTTT. This chain uses TRBV25-1 with TRBJ1-1; 9 bases are shared with TRBD1. The CDR3 sequence is 16 residues long. V was clipped by 3 bases and J by 3 bases; unmatched bases: 8. CDR1 MGHDK and CDR2 SYGVNS come from the germline V gene.

The CDR3 region has the DNA TGTGCCAGCAGCTTCGCCGGGGATTCACCCCTCCACTTT. Amino acids: CASSFAGDSPLHF. The chain employs TRBV3-1 (or the pseudogene TRBV3-2) and TRBJ1-6; D is undetermined. Germline V CDR1 and CDR2: LGHDT, YNNKEL (reference sequence). The CDR3 has 13 residues. Trimming pared 5 bases from V and 8 bases from J, leaving 10 bases between.

Comment on this clone: The junction does not match germline at one end; this may be a read error. This rearrangement joins TRBV29-1 to TRBJ2-2; 11 nucleotides match TRBD1. There are 14 residues in the CDR3. Germline assignment: CDR1 SQVTM and CDR2 ANQGSEA. The CDR3 sequence is CSVEGQGAIGELFF. DNA of the CDR3: TGCAGCGTCGAAGGACAGGGGGCAATCGGGGAGCTGTTTTTT.

V gene TRBV5-6 combines with J gene TRBJ2-7; 7 positions agree with TRBD1. The J segment lost 6 bases and the V segment lost 3 bases, leaving 9 bases of the junction unmatched. CDR1 and CDR2 from the germline V gene are SGHDT and YYEEEE. The CDR3 has 14 residues. The CDR3 sequence is CASSYPNRGSEQYV. The CDR3 region has the DNA TGTGCCAGCAGCTACCCCAACAGGGGTTCCGAGCAGTACGTC.

The rearrangement links TRBV19 to TRBJ1-1; perhaps TRBD1 as D (6 bases). The germline V and J ends were trimmed by 4 bases and 4 bases, with 16 bases remaining between them. CDR1 and CDR2 (germline): LNHDA, SQIVND (reference sequence). This CDR3 comprises 15 residues. In DNA form, the CDR3 reads TGTGCCAGTAGTAAGACAGGATGGGAAATCACTGAAGCTTTCTTT. It encodes CASSKTGWEITEAFF.

Turning to this clone: This specimen includes other DNA sequences encoding the same CDR3. The chain joins TRBV18 to TRBJ1-1; TRBD1 might be the D (5 bases). Trimming shortened V by 0 bases and J by 4 bases, and 6 bases separated the two germline ends. Germline CDR1 and CDR2: KGHSH and LQKENI. CDR3 length: 13 amino acids. CDR3 loop: CASSPPGGTEAFF. In DNA form, the CDR3 reads TGTGCCAGCTCACCACCGGGGGGCACTGAAGCTTTCTTT.

Only a few counts were recorded for this clone. The V and J genes are TRBV20-1 and TRBJ1-2, with D uncertain. There are 12 residues in the CDR3. With 3 bases removed from V and 5 bases from J, the gap between germline ends came to 10 bases. Per the germline V gene, CDR1 is DFQATT and CDR2 is SNEGSKA (reference sequence). The CDR3 DNA reads as TGCAGTGCTAGTTCGGGGAAGTATGGCTACACCTTC. As protein: CSASSGKYGYTF.

V is TRBV5-1 and J is TRBJ1-1, with TRBD1 as a possible D gene (5 bases). Germline V gene data show CDR1 as SGHRS and CDR2 as YFSETQ. The CDR3 has 13 residues. Deletions cut 4 bases from V and 1 base from J, with 8 bases between. In nucleotides, the CDR3 is TGCGCCAGCAGCGTCGACAGGAACACTGAAGCTTTCTTT. It specifies CASSVDRNTEAFF.

CDR3 sequence reads: CASSGDREEKLFF. As DNA, the CDR3 is TGTGCCAGCAGTGGCGACAGGGAAGAAAAACTGTTTTTT. The V call is TRBV2, the J call TRBJ1-4; 7 bases match TRBD1. V shed 4 bases and J 8 bases; nucleotides not matched to a gene: 4. Germline V gene lookup returns CDR1 SNHLY and CDR2 FYNNEI. This CDR3 has 13 residues.

The chain joins TRBV7-9 to TRBJ1-2; D unclear. Germline CDR1 and CDR2: SEHNR and FQNEAQ (reference sequence). V lost 5 bases, J lost 11 bases, and 15 bases lay in between. The CDR3 is 12 amino acids. The CDR3 coding sequence is TGTGCCAGCAGCCCAGGCGGGATTATATACACCTTC. It is translated as CASSPGGIIYTF.

The CDR3 bases are TGCGCCAGCAGCCAAGTTAACCAGCGGGGGTCCTACGAGCAGTACTTC. Amino acids: CASSQVNQRGSYEQYF. The chain combines TRBV4-1 with TRBJ2-7, with 8 nucleotides matching TRBD2. Looked up from germline, CDR1 is MGHRA and CDR2 is YSYEKL. The junction had 6 bases not matched to a gene; V was cut back by 1 base and J by 1 base. The CDR3 runs to 16 residues.

In its sample, this clone was seen once. The chain links TRBV19 to TRBJ1-5; no reliable D call. This CDR3 has 15 amino acids. Germline V gives CDR1 LNHDA, CDR2 SQIVND (reference sequence). Trimming pared 6 bases from V and 0 bases from J, leaving 12 bases between. The CDR3 loop reads CASRGDTGSNQPQHF. The CDR3 nucleotides are TGTGCCAGTAGGGGAGACACCGGTAGCAATCAGCCCCAGCATTTT.